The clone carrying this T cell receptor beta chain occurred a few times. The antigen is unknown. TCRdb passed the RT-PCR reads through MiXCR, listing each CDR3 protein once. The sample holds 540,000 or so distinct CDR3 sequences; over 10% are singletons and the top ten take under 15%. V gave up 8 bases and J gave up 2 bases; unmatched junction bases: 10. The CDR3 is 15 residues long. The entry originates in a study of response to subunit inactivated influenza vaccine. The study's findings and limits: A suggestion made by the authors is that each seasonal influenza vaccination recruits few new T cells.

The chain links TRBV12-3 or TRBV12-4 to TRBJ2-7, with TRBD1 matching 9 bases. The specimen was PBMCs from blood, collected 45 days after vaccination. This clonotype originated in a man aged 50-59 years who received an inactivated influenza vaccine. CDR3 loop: CASSTSGTGPYEQYF. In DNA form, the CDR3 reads TGTGCCAGCTCTACATCGGGGACAGGGCCCTACGAGCAGTACTTC.